This is a list of T cell receptor beta chains from one sample in a study of blood T cells in healthy people across ages. MiXCR, run by TCRdb on the 5' RACE reads, gives a single entry per CDR3 protein. Of 900,000 to 950,000 distinct CDR3 sequences detected, almost 30% appear once; the ten largest clones hold roughly 10%. This same sample was also taken into another study, of T cells of mothers and their children.

The sequencing sample was made of blood. The source of these receptors is a woman aged 40-49 years in good health. Each CDR3 is given with its conserved first and last residue. Some rows have no size entry. The others give once, few or many, or a class for an expanded clone.

V gene: TRBV29-1
J gene: TRBJ1-3
clone size: many
CDR3 protein: CSEQGSGNTIYF

V gene: TRBV9
J gene: TRBJ1-3
clone size: NA
CDR3 protein: CASARDAVSHGNTIYF

V gene: TRBV20-1
J gene: TRBJ2-3
clone size: many
CDR3 protein: CSARRTSGDTQYF

V gene: TRBV5-1
J gene: TRBJ2-7
clone size: many
CDR3 protein: CASSLGDSSSYEQYF

V gene: TRBV20-1
J gene: TRBJ1-1
clone size: few
CDR3 protein: CSASGAGGMNTEAFF

V gene: TRBV12-3/TRBV12-4
J gene: TRBJ1-5
clone size: once
CDR3 protein: CASRWGSQPQHF

V gene: TRBV4-3
J gene: TRBJ1-2
clone size: many
CDR3 protein: CASSGWTVLNYGYTF

V gene: TRBV2
J gene: TRBJ1-2
clone size: few
CDR3 protein: CAGTSGHYGYTF

V gene: TRBV12-3/TRBV12-4
J gene: TRBJ1-2
clone size: NA
CDR3 protein: CASSGRGAYGCTF

V gene: TRBV7-3
J gene: TRBJ1-2
clone size: NA
CDR3 protein: CASSSENGTDGYTF

V gene: TRBV2
J gene: TRBJ1-5
clone size: few
CDR3 protein: CASSEGAVWRNQPQHF

V gene: TRBV7-9
J gene: TRBJ1-6
clone size: NA
CDR3 protein: CASSSNGQAGSALHF

V gene: TRBV29-1
J gene: TRBJ2-1
clone size: NA
CDR3 protein: CSVLEVAQFF

V gene: TRBV28
J gene: TRBJ1-2
clone size: many
CDR3 protein: CASNTPGGSKGYGYTF

V gene: TRBV7-8
J gene: TRBJ2-7
clone size: many
CDR3 protein: CASSPDRFSSYEQYF

V gene: TRBV27
J gene: TRBJ2-3
clone size: many
CDR3 protein: CASSIVGGGSTDTQYF

V gene: TRBV5-1
J gene: TRBJ1-3
clone size: few
CDR3 protein: CASSFYGTGTGNTIYF

V gene: TRBV6-1
J gene: TRBJ2-1
clone size: few
CDR3 protein: CASIQDRRLSYEQFF

V gene: TRBV12-3/TRBV12-4
J gene: TRBJ1-2
clone size: NA
CDR3 protein: CASSLFVHRLYGYTF

V gene: TRBV4-3
J gene: TRBJ1-2
clone size: NA
CDR3 protein: CASSQDTGGYGYTF

V gene: TRBV7-2
J gene: TRBJ1-4
clone size: NA
CDR3 protein: CASSLQQGSRNEKLFF

V gene: TRBV10-3
J gene: TRBJ1-2
clone size: many
CDR3 protein: CAISDPGRGLNYGYTF

V gene: TRBV2
J gene: TRBJ2-5
clone size: NA
CDR3 protein: CASSDASGARETQYF

V gene: TRBV6-5
J gene: TRBJ2-7
clone size: many
CDR3 protein: CASRMDRTYEQYF

V gene: TRBV28
J gene: TRBJ2-7
clone size: NA
CDR3 protein: CAFGGRSSYEQYF

V gene: TRBV29-1
J gene: TRBJ2-1
clone size: NA
CDR3 protein: CSVGWGDASNEQFF

V gene: TRBV12-3/TRBV12-4
J gene: TRBJ2-2
clone size: NA
CDR3 protein: CASRPIIGWELLRNTGELFF

V gene: TRBV11-2
J gene: TRBJ2-4
clone size: NA
CDR3 protein: CASSLVPIEGQYF

V gene: TRBV5-1
J gene: TRBJ2-3
clone size: NA
CDR3 protein: CASSSPPDSTDTRYF

V gene: TRBV12-3/TRBV12-4
J gene: TRBJ1-5
clone size: few
CDR3 protein: CASSRTGGSNRPQHF

V gene: TRBV6-6
J gene: TRBJ1-2
clone size: many
CDR3 protein: CASSADGTNYGYTF

V gene: TRBV20-1
J gene: TRBJ2-7
clone size: many
CDR3 protein: CSTTGPVYEQYF

V gene: TRBV5-1
J gene: TRBJ2-7
clone size: many
CDR3 protein: CASSSGQGVDEQYF

V gene: TRBV7-6
J gene: TRBJ1-4
clone size: NA
CDR3 protein: CASSLSAVQAGEKLFF

V gene: TRBV28
J gene: TRBJ2-1
clone size: once
CDR3 protein: CASISAGYNEQFF

V gene: TRBV18
J gene: TRBJ2-3
clone size: NA
CDR3 protein: CASSPRSGGSDTQYF

V gene: TRBV7-2
J gene: TRBJ1-2
clone size: many
CDR3 protein: CASSPWGQANYGYTF

V gene: TRBV29-1
J gene: TRBJ2-7
clone size: few
CDR3 protein: CSVSGQNNEQYF

V gene: TRBV11-2
J gene: TRBJ2-5
clone size: NA
CDR3 protein: CASSLQEAPKTQYF

V gene: TRBV20-1
J gene: TRBJ1-1
clone size: many
CDR3 protein: CSAIPGTSTEAFF

V gene: TRBV28
J gene: TRBJ1-1
clone size: few
CDR3 protein: CASSLGNEAFF

V gene: TRBV28
J gene: TRBJ2-3
clone size: many
CDR3 protein: CASSEPGTGGLDTQYF

V gene: TRBV24-1
J gene: TRBJ2-7
clone size: NA
CDR3 protein: CATSDTPGQGNYEQYF

V gene: TRBV5-1
J gene: TRBJ2-1
clone size: few
CDR3 protein: CASSSDPNRGSYNEQFF

V gene: TRBV7-8
J gene: TRBJ1-1
clone size: NA
CDR3 protein: CASSPQDSWNTEAFF

V gene: TRBV2
J gene: TRBJ1-2
clone size: many
CDR3 protein: CASSGDRGYGYTF

V gene: TRBV12-3/TRBV12-4
J gene: TRBJ2-1
clone size: few
CDR3 protein: CASSFGGLNEQFF

V gene: TRBV20-1
J gene: TRBJ1-2
clone size: once
CDR3 protein: CSAPPGQGNGYTF

V gene: TRBV12-3/TRBV12-4
J gene: TRBJ2-7
clone size: many
CDR3 protein: CASSSLGHYEQYF

V gene: TRBV20-1
J gene: TRBJ1-3
clone size: few
CDR3 protein: CSAKPGTGGGNTIYF

V gene: TRBV20-1
J gene: TRBJ1-2
clone size: once
CDR3 protein: CSARGQDRGTF

V gene: TRBV15
J gene: TRBJ1-5
clone size: NA
CDR3 protein: CATSREQLGNQPQHF

V gene: TRBV9
J gene: TRBJ1-2
clone size: few
CDR3 protein: CASSVVGGSYGYTF

V gene: TRBV15
J gene: TRBJ2-7
clone size: many
CDR3 protein: CATSRDRAQGANEQYF

V gene: TRBV11-1
J gene: TRBJ2-6
clone size: many
CDR3 protein: CASSFALSGANVLTF

V gene: TRBV4-1
J gene: TRBJ1-1
clone size: few
CDR3 protein: CASSQGGEIMNAEAFF

V gene: TRBV6-2/TRBV6-3
J gene: TRBJ2-1
clone size: NA
CDR3 protein: CASSYSRGMLHEQFF

V gene: TRBV12-3/TRBV12-4
J gene: TRBJ2-3
clone size: NA
CDR3 protein: CASSFRLAASTDTQYF

V gene: TRBV25-1
J gene: TRBJ1-2
clone size: NA
CDR3 protein: CASSERYGNYGHTF

V gene: TRBV7-2
J gene: TRBJ2-7
clone size: few
CDR3 protein: CAGSLGALYEQYF